Listed below are T cell receptor beta chains from one sample, sequenced in a study of blood T cell repertoires in COVID-19. The assay was immunoSEQ multiplex PCR, and TCRdb's table has in-frame clones only and misses some. The data hold around 80,000 clones, with more than 65% observed a single time. Material for sequencing was peripheral blood. The receptors here all came from an elderly man with acute or convalescent COVID-19. Both conserved end residues are part of each CDR3. D genes are given only for firm matches. Rows may omit the clone size; those that give it use once, few, many or a size class.

J	D	V	size	CDR3	DNA
TRBJ1-3	NA	TRBV5-4	NA	CASSSALRDTIYF	TGTGCCAGCAGTTCGGCGTTACGGGACACCATATATTTT
TRBJ1-2	TRBD1	TRBV14	NA	CASRRQGRNGYTF	TGTGCCAGCAGGCGACAGGGTAGGAATGGCTACACCTTC
TRBJ1-1	NA	TRBV5-6	NA	CASSLMGERGTEAFF	TGTGCCAGCAGCTTAATGGGCGAAAGAGGGACTGAAGCTTTCTTT
TRBJ1-1	TRBD1	TRBV3-1/TRBV3-2	once	CASSLDTSGGTEAFF	TGTGCCAGCAGCCTGGACACGTCAGGGGGGACTGAAGCTTTCTTT
TRBJ1-4	NA	TRBV5-1	NA	CASSLTRHGNEKLFF	TGCGCCAGCAGCTTGACCCGACACGGCAATGAAAAACTGTTTTTT
TRBJ1-1	NA	TRBV9	few	CASTVPNTEAFF	TGTGCCAGCACGGTGCCCAACACTGAAGCTTTCTTT
TRBJ2-1	TRBD2	TRBV3-1/TRBV3-2	NA	CASSLRTSGGEREQFF	TGTGCCAGCAGCCTAAGGACTAGCGGGGGGGAACGTGAGCAGTTCTTC
TRBJ1-4	NA	TRBV5-4	NA	CASSLGGQLNEKLFF	TGTGCCAGCAGCTTGGGAGGGCAGCTAAATGAAAAACTGTTTTTT
TRBJ1-2	TRBD1	TRBV3-1/TRBV3-2	NA	CASSQDKGQGEAGYTF	TGTGCCAGCAGCCAAGATAAGGGACAGGGGGAGGCGGGCTACACCTTC
TRBJ1-3	NA	TRBV30	NA	CAWKTVGSGNTIYF	TGTGCCTGGAAAACGGTTGGCTCTGGAAACACCATATATTTT
TRBJ2-5	TRBD2	TRBV6-6	NA	CASRGGSETQYF	TGTGCCAGCAGGGGGGGGTCCGAGACCCAGTACTTC
TRBJ1-3	TRBD1	TRBV7-9	NA	CASSRDRVSGNTIYF	TGTGCCAGCAGCCGAGACAGGGTGTCTGGAAACACCATATATTTT
TRBJ1-1	TRBD1	TRBV5-1	NA	CASSLGDRGPGTEAFF	TGCGCCAGCAGCTTGGGGGACAGGGGTCCGGGGACCGAAGCTTTCTTT
TRBJ1-1	NA	TRBV18	NA	CASSPTEQGTEAFF	TGTGCCAGCTCACCGACCGAGCAGGGCACTGAAGCTTTCTTT
TRBJ2-5	NA	TRBV2	NA	CASRSPLGVGQETQYF	TGTGCCAGCAGGAGCCCGCTAGGTGTAGGACAAGAGACCCAGTACTTC
TRBJ1-5	NA	TRBV12-3/TRBV12-4	NA	CASSRDDQPQHF	TGTGCCAGCAGCCGGGATGATCAGCCCCAGCATTTT
TRBJ1-5	NA	TRBV29-1	NA	CSVEDPQAGQPQHF	TGCAGCGTTGAAGATCCACAGGCTGGGCAGCCCCAGCATTTT
TRBJ1-2	TRBD1	TRBV3-1/TRBV3-2	NA	CASSQEGQANYGYTF	TGTGCCAGCAGCCAAGAAGGACAGGCTAACTATGGCTACACCTTC
TRBJ1-1	TRBD1	TRBV12-3/TRBV12-4	NA	CASIGTGDTEAFF	TGTGCCAGCATCGGTACAGGGGACACTGAAGCTTTCTTT
TRBJ1-4	NA	TRBV11-2	NA	CASSFVSGGEKLFF	TGTGCCAGCAGCTTTGTTTCGGGGGGTGAAAAACTGTTTTTT
TRBJ2-7	TRBD1	TRBV6-5	NA	CASSYPTGTGHHEQYF	TGTGCCAGCAGTTACCCAACCGGGACAGGTCATCACGAGCAGTACTTC
TRBJ2-4	NA	TRBV19	NA	CASRTSGEGDIQYF	TGTGCCAGTAGAACCTCAGGGGAAGGGGACATTCAGTACTTC
TRBJ1-4	TRBD1	TRBV10-3	NA	CASGTGPNEKLFF	TGTGCCAGCGGGACAGGGCCTAATGAAAAACTGTTTTTT
TRBJ1-2	NA	TRBV15	NA	CATSRDKQGRYTF	TGTGCCACCAGCAGAGATAAACAGGGACGCTACACCTTC
TRBJ1-1	NA	TRBV19	once	CASSRLGQGNTEAFF	TGTGCCAGTAGTAGGTTAGGGCAGGGGAACACTGAAGCTTTCTTT
TRBJ1-1	NA	TRBV7-8	once	CASSLVLGGGYTEAFF	TGTGCCAGCAGCTTAGTGCTGGGAGGTGGTTACACTGAAGCTTTCTTT
TRBJ1-1	NA	TRBV24-1	NA	CATQDRDNTEAFF	TGTGCCACCCAGGACAGAGATAACACTGAAGCTTTCTTT
TRBJ1-1	TRBD1	TRBV2	NA	CASRTGTDRAFF	TGTGCCAGCAGGACAGGGACGGATCGAGCTTTCTTT
TRBJ2-1	TRBD1	TRBV5-1	NA	CASSLETGTYNEQFF	TGCGCCAGCAGCTTGGAGACAGGGACCTACAATGAGCAGTTCTTC
TRBJ2-1	NA	TRBV12-3/TRBV12-4	NA	CASSLDLAKEQFF	TGTGCCAGCAGTTTAGACCTAGCGAAGGAGCAGTTCTTC
TRBJ2-3	TRBD2	TRBV30	once	CAWGRGGGGHTDTQYF	TGTGCCTGGGGGAGGGGTGGCGGGGGGCATACAGATACGCAGTATTTT
TRBJ1-2	NA	TRBV5-1	once	CASSLDRDHGYTF	TGCGCCAGCAGCTTGGACAGGGACCATGGCTACACCTTC
TRBJ1-5	NA	TRBV18	NA	CASSPQDQPQHF	TGTGCCAGCTCACCTCAGGATCAGCCCCAGCATTTT
TRBJ1-4	TRBD1	TRBV30	NA	CAWAGTGGQKLFF	TGTGCCTGGGCTGGGACAGGGGGACAAAAACTGTTTTTT
TRBJ2-3	TRBD2	TRBV2	NA	CASRLLAGGTDTQYF	TGTGCCAGCCGCCTACTAGCGGGGGGGACAGATACGCAGTATTTT
TRBJ1-2	TRBD1	TRBV29-1	NA	CSVGTGLDYGYTF	TGCAGCGTCGGGACAGGGCTCGACTATGGCTACACCTTC
TRBJ1-1	NA	TRBV2	NA	CASSSRGTEAFF	TGTGCCAGCAGTTCAAGGGGGACTGAAGCTTTCTTT
TRBJ1-2	TRBD1	TRBV5-1	NA	CASSHPGTGVYGYTF	TGCGCCAGCAGCCACCCCGGGACAGGGGTTTATGGCTACACCTTC
TRBJ2-1	NA	TRBV7-3	NA	CASSLQSGQPREQFF	TGTGCCAGCAGCTTACAGTCGGGACAACCGAGAGAGCAGTTCTTC
TRBJ1-3	NA	TRBV11-1	NA	CASSLVRGNTIYF	TGTGCCAGCAGCTTAGTGCGTGGAAACACCATATATTTT
TRBJ1-5	NA	TRBV2	once	CASSEGGLDNQPQHF	TGTGCCAGCAGTGAAGGCGGACTCGACAATCAGCCCCAGCATTTT
TRBJ1-1	TRBD1	TRBV7-8	NA	CASSPRTGGTNTEAFF	TGTGCCAGCAGCCCACGGACAGGGGGAACGAACACTGAAGCTTTCTTT
TRBJ2-1	NA	TRBV5-6	NA	CASSLGRNEQFF	TGTGCCAGCAGCTTGGGTAGAAATGAGCAGTTCTTC
TRBJ2-1	NA	TRBV24-1	NA	CATSDFRDNEQFF	TGTGCCACCAGTGATTTTAGAGACAATGAGCAGTTCTTC